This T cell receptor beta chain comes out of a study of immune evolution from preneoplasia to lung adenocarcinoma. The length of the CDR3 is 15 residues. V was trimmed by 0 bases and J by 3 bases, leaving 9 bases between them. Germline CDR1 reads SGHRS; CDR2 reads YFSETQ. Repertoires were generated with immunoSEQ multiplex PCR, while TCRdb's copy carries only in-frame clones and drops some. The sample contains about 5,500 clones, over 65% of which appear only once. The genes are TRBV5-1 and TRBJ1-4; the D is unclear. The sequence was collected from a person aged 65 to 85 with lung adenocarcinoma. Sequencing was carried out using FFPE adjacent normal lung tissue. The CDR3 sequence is CASSLAGVSNEKLFF. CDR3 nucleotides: TGCGCCAGCAGCTTGGCCGGGGTATCTAATGAAAAACTGTTTTTT.